Listed below are T cell receptor beta chains from one sample, sequenced in a study of control samples from healthy donors and cancer patients. Data came from immunoSEQ multiplex PCR; TCRdb stores just in-frame clones and leaves some out. This table holds some 130,000 clones, approximately 92% found once. The sequencing sample was made of blood. These receptors were obtained from a man younger than 45 in good health. The CDR3 runs from the conserved cysteine through the conserved F or W. Each record gives: clone size, D gene, V gene, J gene, CDR3 DNA, CDR3 protein. A D gene is named only where the DNA matches it firmly. Expanded clones get a size class; other rows say once, few or many, or leave the size out.

NA	TRBD2	TRBV6-2/TRBV6-3	TRBJ2-6	TGTGCCAGCAGTTACTCGAACCTAGCGGGAGTTACTGGGGCCAACGTCCTGACTTTC	CASSYSNLAGVTGANVLTF
once	NA	TRBV4-1	TRBJ2-7	TGCGCCAGCAGCCAAGGATTGGGGAAAGGCGGCGAGCAGTACTTC	CASSQGLGKGGEQYF
NA	NA	TRBV11-3	TRBJ2-5	TGTGCCAGCAGCTTTTCCGGAGAAGAAGGGACCCAGTACTTC	CASSFSGEEGTQYF
once	NA	TRBV10-3	TRBJ2-1	TGTGCCATCAGTGAGTCGGGTTTTAGCAATGAGCAGTTCTTC	CAISESGFSNEQFF
NA	TRBD2	TRBV28	TRBJ2-7	TGTGCCAGCAGTCCCCGACCGGGGAGCGGGAGGTTTGGTGAGCAGTACTTC	CASSPRPGSGRFGEQYF
NA	TRBD1	TRBV27	TRBJ2-7	TGTGCCAGCAGATCTCTCCCGGGACAGGGGATCTACGAGCAGTACTTC	CASRSLPGQGIYEQYF
NA	TRBD1	TRBV28	TRBJ1-4	TGTGCCAGCAGTTCGACAGGGGAGGGCGAAAAACTGTTTTTT	CASSSTGEGEKLFF
NA	NA	TRBV6-5	TRBJ2-7	TGTGCAACCCAGAGGAGATCCTACGAGCAGTACTTC	CATQRRSYEQYF
NA	NA	TRBV5-4	TRBJ1-1	TGTGCCAGCAGCTCGGGGGGAGGGTTGACCCGGGACGCTTTCTTT	CASSSGGGLTRDAFF
once	NA	TRBV29-1	TRBJ1-2	TGCAGCGTTGAAGTGGGGGTTTTTGGATCTAACTATGGCTACACCTTC	CSVEVGVFGSNYGYTF
NA	NA	TRBV19	TRBJ2-2	TGTGCCAGTAGAGAACGGCAAAACACCGGGGAGCTGTTTTTT	CASRERQNTGELFF
NA	NA	TRBV12-5	TRBJ2-2	TGTGCTAGTGGGACCGGGGACACCGGGGAGCTGTTTTTT	CASGTGDTGELFF
once	TRBD1	TRBV7-8	TRBJ2-4	TGTGCCAGCAGCTTACTGGGACAGGGGGTCTCCGTCAAAAACATTCAGTACTTC	CASSLLGQGVSVKNIQYF
NA	TRBD2	TRBV4-2	TRBJ2-7	TGTGCCAGCAGCACCACTAGCGGTAGCTCCTACGAGCAGTACTTC	CASSTTSGSSYEQYF
NA	NA	TRBV30	TRBJ1-2	TGTGCCTGGAGTGCTCAGGGTTGCCGCTTTCCCACACACCCGTGGGGCTACACCTTC	CAWSAQGCRFPTHPWGYTF
NA	NA	TRBV28	TRBJ1-1	TGTGCCAGCAGTTTGGGGGCGCGGTCTGAAGCTTTCTTT	CASSLGARSEAFF
NA	NA	TRBV28	TRBJ1-1	TGTGCCAGCATGGCCGGGGACATCCAACGTCTGGCTTTCTTT	CASMAGDIQRLAFF
NA	NA	TRBV18	TRBJ2-7	TGTGCCAGCTCACCTCCCAGCGGCTCCTACGAGCAGTACTTC	CASSPPSGSYEQYF
NA	NA	TRBV19	TRBJ1-1	TGTGCCAGTAGTGACCCTAACACTGAAGCTTTCTTT	CASSDPNTEAFF
many	NA	TRBV21-1	TRBJ2-3	TGTGCCAGCAGCAAATCGGGTCAGTCAGATACGCAGTATTTT	CASSKSGQSDTQYF
NA	NA	TRBV28	TRBJ1-5	TGTGCCAGCAGTTTCGCGAGAGTCCGACAGCCCCAGCATTTT	CASSFARVRQPQHF
NA	TRBD1	TRBV5-1	TRBJ1-5	TGCGCCAGCAGCCTCGGGACAGGGAATCAGCCCCAGCATTTT	CASSLGTGNQPQHF
NA	NA	TRBV13	TRBJ1-1	TGTGCCAGCAGCTTAAACCAGCAAGAAGCTTTCTTT	CASSLNQQEAFF
NA	TRBD1	TRBV9	TRBJ2-2	TGTGCCAGCAGAACCGACAGGGTAGGTTACACCGGGGAGCTGTTTTTT	CASRTDRVGYTGELFF
NA	TRBD1	TRBV7-3	TRBJ2-3	TGTGCCAGCAGGGACAGGTATATGGCTACTAGCACAGATACGCAGTATTTT	CASRDRYMATSTDTQYF
NA	NA	TRBV28	TRBJ2-4	TGTGCCAGCATGGGGGCGGGGGCCAAAAACATTCAGTACTTC	CASMGAGAKNIQYF
NA	NA	TRBV4-1	TRBJ1-2	TGCGCCAGCAGCCAACCCATCGCGGGGAGGCGCTATGGCTACACCTTC	CASSQPIAGRRYGYTF
NA	TRBD2	TRBV30	TRBJ2-1	TGTGCCTGTTCGGATATAAATGGGGAGGGGATCAACTACAATGAGCAGTTCTTC	CACSDINGEGINYNEQFF
NA	NA	TRBV28	TRBJ2-1	TGTGCCAGCAGTTCGCAAGACAGCTGGTACAATGAGCAGTTCTTC	CASSSQDSWYNEQFF
NA	TRBD1	TRBV19	TRBJ1-1	TGTGCCAGTAGTGACGACAGGGGGCAAGCTTTCTTT	CASSDDRGQAFF
NA	TRBD1	TRBV19	TRBJ1-3	TGTGCCAGTACCCGACAGGGGAACTCTGGAAACACCATATATTTT	CASTRQGNSGNTIYF
NA	TRBD1	TRBV6-5	TRBJ1-2	TGTGCCAGCAGAAAGACAGGGGACTATGGCTACACCTTC	CASRKTGDYGYTF
NA	TRBD2	TRBV27	TRBJ2-1	TGTGCCAGCAGTTTCGAGGGAGGGGCCTACAATGAGCAGTTCTTC	CASSFEGGAYNEQFF
NA	NA	TRBV28	TRBJ2-7	TGTGCCAGCAGTTTAGTCCACTACGAGCAGTACTTC	CASSLVHYEQYF
NA	NA	TRBV5-6	TRBJ2-4	TGTGCCAGCAGCTCTCAGGGCGTCAAAAACATTCAGTACTTC	CASSSQGVKNIQYF
NA	NA	TRBV30	TRBJ1-2	TGTGCCTGGAGTAAGAACCCGAGGTATGGCTACACCTTC	CAWSKNPRYGYTF
NA	NA	TRBV25-1	TRBJ2-7	TGTGCCAGCAGTGAAGCCGATGATAACAGGGTTACTAACGAGCAGTACTTC	CASSEADDNRVTNEQYF
NA	TRBD1	TRBV19	TRBJ1-1	TGTGCCAGTAGACTGGACAGGTTGAACACTGAAGCTTTCTTT	CASRLDRLNTEAFF
NA	NA	TRBV6-5	TRBJ1-1	TGTGCCAGCAGTTACTCGATGGTCCAAACTGAAGCTTTCTTT	CASSYSMVQTEAFF
NA	NA	TRBV11-2	TRBJ2-3	TGTGCCAGCAGCGCTATACAGGGGGGGGCAGATACGCAGTATTTT	CASSAIQGGADTQYF
NA	TRBD2	TRBV6-2/TRBV6-3	TRBJ2-1	TGTGCCAGCAGTTACCAACTAGCGGGAGGGCCTGGGAATGAGCAGTTCTTC	CASSYQLAGGPGNEQFF
NA	NA	TRBV18	TRBJ1-4	TGTGCCAGCTCACCCACATCGGAAGGGATCGGAAAACTGTTTTTT	CASSPTSEGIGKLFF
few	TRBD1	TRBV19	TRBJ2-7	TGTGCCAGTAGTATAACAGGGGGAAGCTCCTACGAGCAGTACTTC	CASSITGGSSYEQYF
NA	TRBD1	TRBV27	TRBJ1-5	TGTGCCAGCAGGGGGACAGGGGGTAACAGGCCCCAGCATTTT	CASRGTGGNRPQHF
NA	NA	TRBV28	TRBJ1-2	TGTGCCAGCAGAACCGCCCGAACAGGGTCTCATGGCTACACCTTC	CASRTARTGSHGYTF
NA	TRBD1	TRBV30	TRBJ2-5	TGTGCCTGGAGTAAGGCAGGGGGCTGGGAGACCCAGTACTTC	CAWSKAGGWETQYF
NA	NA	TRBV19	TRBJ1-2	TGTGCCAGTAGTATAGCGAGGACGCCAGGCACTAACGGCTACACCTTC	CASSIARTPGTNGYTF
NA	NA	TRBV4-1	TRBJ2-7	TGCGCCAGCAGCCAAGACCGGGGTGTCCGGGGTTACTACGAGCAGTACTTC	CASSQDRGVRGYYEQYF
NA	NA	TRBV19	TRBJ2-5	TGTGCCAGTAGTAGGGACGGGTACCAAGAGACCCAGTACTTC	CASSRDGYQETQYF
NA	TRBD2	TRBV19	TRBJ2-1	TGTGCCAGTAGTATCCCCTCTTGGGGGACTAGCGGGAGTTGGCACAATGAGCAGTTCTTC	CASSIPSWGTSGSWHNEQFF
NA	NA	TRBV28	TRBJ2-1	TGTGCCAGCAGTGTGAATACCGATGAGCAGTTCTTC	CASSVNTDEQFF
NA	TRBD1	TRBV2	TRBJ2-3	TGTGCCAGCAATGCCGGGACAGGGTTAACAGATACGCAGTATTTT	CASNAGTGLTDTQYF
NA	TRBD1	TRBV4-1	TRBJ2-2	TGCGCCAGCAGCCACCCGGCACAGGGGGCCGGCGGGGAGCTGTTTTTT	CASSHPAQGAGGELFF
NA	NA	TRBV4-1	TRBJ2-1	TGCGCCAGCAGCCAGTCTTGGGGTCAGACCTACAATGAGCAGTTCTTC	CASSQSWGQTYNEQFF
NA	NA	TRBV6-5	TRBJ1-1	TGTGCCAGCAGTTACTCAAGGAGATCGAACACTGAAGCTTTCTTT	CASSYSRRSNTEAFF
once	TRBD2	TRBV12-5	TRBJ2-1	TGTGCTAGTGGTATCCGGCTAGCGGGAGACAGTTTTGATGAGCAGTTCTTC	CASGIRLAGDSFDEQFF
NA	NA	TRBV2	TRBJ1-5	TGTGCCAGCAGTTCGACCAATTCGCGGCAGCCCCAGCATTTT	CASSSTNSRQPQHF